Listed below are T cell receptor beta chains from one sample, sequenced in a study of OX40 agonist ivuxolimab in advanced cancers. Repertoires were generated with immunoSEQ multiplex PCR, while TCRdb's copy carries only in-frame clones and drops some. Here the sample spans approximately 16,000 clones, approximately 77% being singletons. Specimen: CD4+ or CD8+ T cells sorted from blood, collected in a trial of the OX40 agonist ivuxolimab. All receptors derive from an adult with an advanced solid tumor such as melanoma, head and neck, liver or kidney cancer. Each CDR3 is given with its conserved first and last residue. A D gene is named only where the DNA matches it firmly. Clone size, where shown, is once, few, many, or a class for clones that have expanded.

CASSPDRVAGNTIYF	TGTGCCAGCAGCCCAGACAGGGTAGCTGGAAACACCATATATTTT	TRBD1	NA	TRBV7-9	TRBJ1-3
CASSTDGWGELFF	TGTGCCAGCAGCACGGACGGGTGGGGGGAGCTGTTTTTT	NA	few	TRBV5-6	TRBJ2-2
CASSLDMGVAEGSTDTQYF	TGTGCCAGCAGCTTAGACATGGGGGTAGCGGAAGGAAGCACAGATACGCAGTATTTT	NA	NA	TRBV7-9	TRBJ2-3
CASSSRSSYNEQFF	TGTGCCAGCAGCTCCAGAAGCTCCTACAATGAGCAGTTCTTC	NA	NA	TRBV13	TRBJ2-1
CASSYPGLAADTQYF	TGTGCCAGCAGCTACCCGGGACTAGCGGCAGATACGCAGTATTTT	TRBD2	NA	TRBV7-9	TRBJ2-3
CASRLTEDYGYTF	TGTGCCAGCAGGCTGACGGAAGATTATGGCTACACCTTC	NA	NA	TRBV7-9	TRBJ1-2
CASSSYSYEQYF	TGTGCCAGCAGCTCCTACTCCTACGAGCAGTACTTC	NA	few	TRBV7-9	TRBJ2-7
CASSLEGARDTPETQYF	TGTGCCAGCAGCTTAGAGGGGGCCCGGGACACCCCCGAGACCCAGTACTTC	TRBD1	few	TRBV13	TRBJ2-5
CASSYSLVGAGELFF	TGTGCCAGCAGTTACTCGTTGGTGGGGGCCGGGGAGCTGTTTTTT	NA	NA	TRBV6-6	TRBJ2-2
CASSHGWPYEQYF	TGTGCCAGCAGCCATGGTTGGCCCTACGAGCAGTACTTC	NA	NA	TRBV5-6	TRBJ2-7
CASSVEGQLHTDTQYF	TGTGCCAGCAGCGTAGAGGGCCAGCTTCACACAGATACGCAGTATTTT	NA	NA	TRBV9	TRBJ2-3
CASSLGTATNEKLFF	TGTGCCAGCAGCTTAGGGACAGCAACTAATGAAAAACTGTTTTTT	NA	NA	TRBV7-9	TRBJ1-4
CASSPGRGNQPQHF	TGCGCCAGCAGCCCGGGCAGGGGTAATCAGCCCCAGCATTTT	NA	once	TRBV4-3	TRBJ1-5
CASSQEGGEGARELFF	TGTGCCAGCAGCCAAGAAGGTGGCGAGGGGGCCCGGGAGCTGTTTTTT	TRBD1	NA	TRBV4-2	TRBJ2-2
CSALPGIYNEQFF	TGCAGCGCTCTACCCGGGATTTACAATGAGCAGTTCTTC	NA	few	TRBV29-1	TRBJ2-1
CASSPSKVSGANVLTF	TGTGCCAGCAGCCCCAGTAAAGTATCTGGGGCCAACGTCCTGACTTTC	NA	NA	TRBV7-1	TRBJ2-6
CASSLGTDTQYF	TGTGCCAGCAGCTTGGGGACAGATACGCAGTATTTT	NA	NA	TRBV4-2	TRBJ2-3
CASSRYHPEQFF	TGTGCCAGCAGCCGTTACCATCCTGAGCAGTTCTTC	NA	NA	TRBV13	TRBJ2-1
CSVDLGLAGGWTGELFF	TGCAGCGTCGACCTCGGACTAGCGGGGGGGTGGACCGGGGAGCTGTTTTTT	TRBD2	NA	TRBV29-1	TRBJ2-2
CASTGSNSNEQFF	TGCGCCAGCACTGGGAGTAACTCCAATGAGCAGTTCTTC	NA	once	TRBV4-3	TRBJ2-1
CASSGLLSPRTDTQYF	TGTGCCAGCAGCGGACTATTGAGCCCTAGGACAGATACGCAGTATTTT	NA	few	TRBV11-2	TRBJ2-3
CAREGPEITGELFF	TGTGCCAGGGAGGGACCCGAGATCACCGGGGAGCTGTTTTTT	NA	NA	TRBV7-9	TRBJ2-2
CASSLHGARTGELFF	TGTGCCAGCAGCCTCCATGGGGCAAGGACCGGGGAGCTGTTTTTT	NA	NA	TRBV11-3	TRBJ2-2
CASSSDPKRVSYNEQFF	TGTGCCAGCAGCTCTGATCCAAAAAGGGTATCCTACAATGAGCAGTTCTTC	NA	NA	TRBV7-8	TRBJ2-1
CASSRKTGTPQETQYF	TGTGCCAGCAGCCGCAAAACCGGGACACCCCAAGAGACCCAGTACTTC	NA	NA	TRBV14	TRBJ2-5
CASRKDYGYTF	TGTGCCAGTAGAAAGGACTATGGCTACACCTTC	NA	NA	TRBV19	TRBJ1-2
CASSRGEKLFF	TGTGCCAGCAGCCGCGGTGAAAAACTGTTTTTT	NA	NA	TRBV7-9	TRBJ1-4
CASSQWERGPSQETQYF	TGCGCCAGCAGCCAGTGGGAACGAGGCCCCTCACAAGAGACCCAGTACTTC	NA	NA	TRBV4-3	TRBJ2-5
CASSLVVGPGELFF	TGCGCCAGCAGCCTTGTTGTTGGGCCCGGGGAGCTGTTTTTT	NA	once	TRBV4-1	TRBJ2-2
CASSSGHLLAAPYF	TGTGCCAGCAGCTCTGGACACCTACTTGCTGCCCCGTACTTC	NA	NA	TRBV13	TRBJ2-7
CASSEEAGGADTQYF	TGTGCCAGCAGTGAGGAAGCGGGGGGAGCAGATACGCAGTATTTT	TRBD2	few	TRBV6-4	TRBJ2-3
CASSDGGRYGYTF	TGTGCCAGCAGTGACGGGGGGCGGTATGGCTACACCTTC	NA	medium-sized	TRBV6-4	TRBJ1-2
CASSLVSNTEAFF	TGTGCCAGCAGCTTAGTTAGCAACACTGAAGCTTTCTTT	NA	NA	TRBV13	TRBJ1-1
CASSQAGQPQHF	TGTGCCAGCAGCCAAGCGGGCCAGCCCCAGCATTTT	NA	NA	TRBV7-6	TRBJ1-5
CASSSLLRDQPQHF	TGTGCCAGCAGCTCCCTCCTTCGCGATCAGCCCCAGCATTTT	NA	NA	TRBV7-2	TRBJ1-5
CASSQGNYGYTF	TGTGCCAGCAGCCAAGGGAACTATGGCTACACCTTC	NA	NA	TRBV14	TRBJ1-2
CASSRLGQGPTEAFF	TGTGCCAGCAGCCGCTTAGGGCAGGGCCCCACTGAAGCTTTCTTT	NA	NA	TRBV7-1	TRBJ1-1
CASTPGGFNEQFF	TGTGCCAGCACCCCTGGGGGTTTCAATGAGCAGTTCTTC	NA	NA	TRBV6-5	TRBJ2-1
CASRTDEKLFF	TGTGCCAGTAGGACGGATGAAAAACTGTTTTTT	NA	NA	TRBV19	TRBJ1-4
CASSPGGLANEQFF	TGTGCCAGCAGCCCGGGGGGACTAGCGAATGAGCAGTTCTTC	TRBD2	NA	TRBV5-4	TRBJ2-1
CAISAIRDADYGYTF	TGTGCCATCAGTGCCATCCGGGACGCAGACTATGGCTACACCTTC	NA	few	TRBV10-3	TRBJ1-2
CASRTGPLDTIYF	TGTGCCAGCAGAACCGGCCCGCTGGACACCATATATTTT	NA	NA	TRBV6-5	TRBJ1-3
CASSLAHSSADEQYF	TGTGCTAGCAGCTTAGCCCACTCGTCGGCCGACGAGCAGTACTTC	NA	once	TRBV7-7	TRBJ2-7
CATGEYRPYEQYF	TGTGCCACCGGGGAGTACCGGCCCTACGAGCAGTACTTC	NA	NA	TRBV6-1	TRBJ2-7
CASSPMNTEAFF	TGTGCCAGCAGTCCGATGAACACTGAAGCTTTCTTT	NA	large	TRBV11-3	TRBJ1-1
CASSPGQRIYEQYF	TGTGCCAGCAGCCCGGGACAGCGAATCTACGAGCAGTACTTC	TRBD1	NA	TRBV4-2	TRBJ2-7
CASSSTASSYEQYF	TGTGCCAGCAGTTCGACCGCATCCTCCTACGAGCAGTACTTC	NA	NA	TRBV28	TRBJ2-7
CASSQSRLTTGDMNTEAFF	TGCGCCAGCAGCCAAAGCCGTCTTACTACAGGGGACATGAACACTGAAGCTTTCTTT	TRBD1	few	TRBV5-1	TRBJ1-1
CASSPSKVSGANVLTF	TGTGCCAGCAGCCCCAGTAAAGTATCTGGGGCCAACGTCCTGACTTTC	NA	few	TRBV7-5	TRBJ2-6
CAISEVGEPYNEQFF	TGTGCCATCAGTGAGGTCGGAGAACCCTACAATGAGCAGTTCTTC	NA	NA	TRBV10-3	TRBJ2-1
CAISESRAGNTGELFF	TGTGCCATCAGTGAGTCGAGGGCAGGGAACACCGGGGAGCTGTTTTTT	NA	few	TRBV10-3	TRBJ2-2
CASSSTGNDQPQHF	TGTGCCAGCAGCTCCACAGGGAATGATCAGCCCCAGCATTTT	NA	NA	TRBV7-9	TRBJ1-5
CASSYTTQSEAFF	TGTGCCAGCAGTTACACGACACAGAGTGAAGCTTTCTTT	NA	once	TRBV6-6	TRBJ1-1
CASSPNSGGKIIEQFF	TGCGCCAGCAGCCCGAATAGCGGGGGGAAGATTATTGAGCAGTTCTTC	TRBD2	NA	TRBV4-3	TRBJ2-1
CASSEVGLEQYF	TGTGCCAGCAGTGAAGTGGGCCTCGAGCAGTACTTC	NA	NA	TRBV6-1	TRBJ2-7
CAVQGLAFYNEQFF	TGTGCCGTACAGGGACTAGCGTTCTACAATGAGCAGTTCTTC	TRBD2	medium-sized	TRBV6-1	TRBJ2-1
CASRAGTSGIDEQFF	TGTGCCAGCAGAGCCGGGACTAGCGGGATCGATGAGCAGTTCTTC	TRBD2	once	TRBV27	TRBJ2-1
CARGGTTAPTEKLFF	TGTGCCAGGGGGGGGACGACGGCGCCTACCGAAAAACTGTTTTTT	NA	NA	TRBV6-6	TRBJ1-4
CASSSRDSAKLYEQYF	TGTGCCAGCAGTTCCCGGGACAGCGCCAAACTGTACGAGCAGTACTTC	TRBD1	NA	TRBV6-6	TRBJ2-7
CAIRRSGGGNNEQFF	TGTGCCATCAGAAGGTCTGGCGGGGGTAACAATGAGCAGTTCTTC	TRBD2	NA	TRBV10-3	TRBJ2-1